Following are 21 T cell receptor beta chains from one sample sequenced in a study of shared clonotypes between healthy human individuals. Terminally differentiated effector memory CD45RA+ cells were left out of the naive CD8 fraction, which was CD45RO-negative and positively selected for CCR7. Some clones are missing from TCRdb's copy, which holds only in-frame ones; the method was immunoSEQ multiplex PCR. Found here are about 2.1 million clones, more than 85% of them singletons; the top ten hold more than 1.5%. Sequencing was done on a sample of naive CD8+ T cells from PBMCs. The receptors originated from a man younger than 35 in good health. Some clones in this sample may be carry-over from other donors' samples.

The rearrangement uses TRBV6-5 and TRBJ2-7; 7 nucleotides agree with TRBD2. The CDR3 contains 14 residues. Losses at the gene ends were 3 bases for V and 3 bases for J; bases not matched to a gene: 5. The germline CDR1 and CDR2 sequences are MNHEY and SVGAGI. The CDR3 sequence is CASSYGSGVYEQYF. In DNA, the CDR3 is TGTGCCAGCAGTTATGGGAGCGGGGTCTACGAGCAGTACTTC.

The chain uses TRBV28 and TRBJ2-7; unclear D gene. This CDR3 has 12 amino acids. Per the germline V gene, CDR1 is MDHEN and CDR2 is SYDVKM. V lost 5 bases to trimming and J lost 6 bases, with 11 bases between them. CDR3 protein: CASSHETREQYF. CDR3 DNA sequence: TGTGCCAGCAGTCACGAGACCCGCGAGCAGTACTTC.

This sequence joins TRBV19 and TRBJ1-1, with D possibly TRBD1 on 6 matching bases. In germline, CDR1 is LNHDA, CDR2 SQIVND (reference sequence). This CDR3 region has 15 residues. V was trimmed by 1 base and J by 2 bases, leaving 11 bases between them. In DNA, the CDR3 is TGTGCCAGTAGTATAGTTGGACAGAGAAACACTGAAGCTTTCTTT. Translated: CASSIVGQRNTEAFF.

The V gene is TRBV6-1, the J gene TRBJ2-3, with 9 bases matching TRBD2. The CDR3 has 16 amino acids. Germline CDR1 reads MNHNS; CDR2 reads SASEGT. V lost 4 bases and J lost 2; bases outside the gene matches: 7. CDR3 sequence (DNA): TGTGCCAGCAGTGGGCGGCTAGCGGGACTCACAGATACGCAGTATTTT. As protein: CASSGRLAGLTDTQYF.

This chain links TRBV6-4 with TRBJ1-1; 10 positions agree with TRBD1. The CDR3 length is 13 residues. Germline CDR1 is MRHNA and CDR2 is SNTAGT. The junction had 3 bases not matched to a gene; V was cut back by 6 bases and J by 5 bases. In nucleotides, the CDR3 is TGTGCCAGCAGGGACAGGGGGGATACTGAAGCTTTCTTT. Protein sequence: CASRDRGDTEAFF.

The J gene is TRBJ2-1, the V gene TRBV15, with a tentative D call TRBD1 (5 bases). Trimming cost V 2 bases and J 8 bases, with 7 bases left between them. The germline CDR1 and CDR2 sequences are LNHNV and YYDKDF (reference sequence). The CDR3 is 12 amino acids. The CDR3 region is CATSRQQDEQFF. In DNA, the CDR3 is TGTGCCACCAGCAGACAACAGGATGAGCAGTTCTTC.

The chain uses TRBV10-2 and TRBJ2-7; TRBD1 aligns across 8 bases. Trimming removed 3 bases from V and 3 bases from J; junction bases left unmatched: 7. The CDR3 is 15 amino acids. Per germline, CDR1 WSHSY and CDR2 SAAADI. The CDR3 region has the DNA TGCGCCAGCAGTGAAGCAGGGACAGGAGTCTACGAGCAGTACTTC. Translating it yields CASSEAGTGVYEQYF.

The chain recombines TRBV4-1 with TRBJ2-5; 9 nucleotides agree with TRBD1. The CDR3 totals 14 residues. The junction had 6 bases not matched to a gene; V was cut back by 5 bases and J by 5 bases. Germline V CDR1 and CDR2: MGHRA, YSYEKL. In nucleotides, the CDR3 is TGCGCCAGCAGCGCTCGGACAGGGGCGGAGACCCAGTACTTC. This sequence encodes CASSARTGAETQYF.

This clone came up once. The chain employs TRBV6-1 and TRBJ2-1; D may be TRBD1 or TRBD2 (5 bases each). CDR1 is MNHNS and CDR2 is SASEGT in the germline V gene. V was pared by 7 bases and J by 5 bases, with 15 bases between. The CDR3 loop spans 14 amino acids. This CDR3 is CASKRSQGDNEQFF. CDR3 nucleotides: TGTGCCAGCAAACGAAGCCAGGGAGACAATGAGCAGTTCTTC.

The CDR3 region is CASRTRGASSYEQYF. The CDR3 DNA reads as TGTGCCAGTAGGACCCGTGGGGCCAGCTCCTACGAGCAGTACTTC. The rearrangement uses TRBV27 and TRBJ2-7, with D perhaps matching TRBD1 (5 bases). Trimming pared 9 bases from V and 0 bases from J, leaving 18 bases between. The V gene's germline CDR1 is MNHEY and CDR2 SMNVEV (reference sequence). This CDR3 is 15 amino acids long.

This sequence joins TRBV6-6 and TRBJ2-3; a weak D match, TRBD2 (5 bases). CDR3 size: 14 residues. V lost 2 bases, J lost 1 base, and 7 bases lay in between. Germline V gives CDR1 MNHNY, CDR2 SVGAGI (reference sequence). The CDR3 here is CASSYAGGTDTQYF. The CDR3 coding sequence is TGTGCCAGCAGTTACGCCGGGGGCACAGATACGCAGTATTTT.

The rearrangement joins TRBV4-1 to TRBJ2-7, with 7 bases aligning to TRBD2. V lost 3 bases, J lost 2 bases, and 10 bases stayed unmatched. Germline CDR1 and CDR2: MGHRA and YSYEKL. CDR3 length equals 16 residues. CDR3 protein: CASSHERGLVAYEQYF. In nucleotides, the CDR3 is TGCGCCAGCAGCCACGAAAGAGGACTAGTTGCCTACGAGCAGTACTTC.

Concerning this clone: At the DNA level, this CDR3 is encoded by other sequences in the same sample as well. The chain is built from TRBV9 and TRBJ2-2; D uncertain. The CDR3 sequence is 14 residues long. The germline V gene encodes CDR1 SGDLS and CDR2 YYNGEE. V shed 2 bases and J shed 4 bases, with 9 bases lying between them. The CDR3 loop is CASSVQGSTGELFF. The CDR3 DNA reads as TGTGCCAGCAGCGTCCAAGGTTCCACCGGGGAGCTGTTTTTT.

This chain uses TRBV18 with TRBJ2-7; 12 bases are shared with TRBD2. The germline V gene has CDR1 KGHSH and CDR2 LQKENI. The CDR3 runs to 15 residues. Trimming at V came to 2 bases and at J to 4 bases, leaving 3 bases not matched to a gene. The CDR3 DNA is TGTGCCAGCTCACCAAAGCTAGCGGGAGGGTACGAGCAGTACTTC. This codes for CASSPKLAGGYEQYF. Together with reference TRBV18 and TRBJ2-7, the CDR3 gives the full variable domain: NAGVMQNPRHLVRRRGQEARLRCSPMKGHSHVYWYRQLPEEGLKFMVYLQKENIIDESGMPKERFSAEFPKEGPSILRIQQVVRGDSAAYFCASSPKLAGGYEQYFGPGTRLTVT.

The rearrangement links TRBV28 to TRBJ2-7; no definite D call. The ends were cut back, 5 bases at V and 2 bases at J, with 7 bases in the middle. Germline-derived CDR1 and CDR2 are MDHEN and SYDVKM. CDR3 length: 12 residues. Here the CDR3 reads CASSLVPYEQYF. The CDR3 region has the DNA TGTGCCAGCAGTCTCGTCCCCTACGAGCAGTACTTC. Drawing the rest from reference TRBV28 and TRBJ2-7, the complete variable domain is DVKVTQSSRYLVKRTGEKVFLECVQDMDHENMFWYRQDPGLGLRLIYFSYDVKMKEKGDIPEGYSVSREKKERFSLILESASTNQTSMYLCASSLVPYEQYFGPGTRLTVT.

The V and J genes are TRBV11-2 and TRBJ2-7; unclear D gene. The CDR3 has 16 residues. V was shortened by 2 bases and J by 5 bases, with 19 bases between the two germline ends. CDR1 and CDR2 from the germline V gene are SGHAT and FQNNGV. This CDR3 is CASSLMEVPSAHEQYF. The DNA for the CDR3 is TGTGCCAGCAGCTTAATGGAAGTTCCATCCGCCCACGAGCAGTACTTC.

This chain links TRBV15 with TRBJ2-1; TRBD2 matches 9 bases. With 0 bases clipped from V and 4 bases from J, the junction kept 7 bases outside the gene matches. The germline CDR1 and CDR2 sequences are LNHNV and YYDKDF (reference sequence). The CDR3 loop spans 17 amino acids. CDR3 in amino acids: CATSREGSGSWYNEQFF. The CDR3 nucleotides read TGTGCCACCAGCAGAGAAGGTAGCGGGAGCTGGTACAATGAGCAGTTCTTC.

The chain uses TRBV7-9 and TRBJ2-1; 9 nucleotides align to TRBD2. The V gene end was trimmed by 5 bases and the J gene end by 1 base; junction bases not matched to a gene: 15. The CDR3 spans 19 residues. The germline CDR1 and CDR2 sequences are SEHNR and FQNEAQ (reference sequence). CDR3 loop: CASSGERGVSGNSYNEQFF. In nucleotides, the CDR3 is TGTGCCAGCAGCGGGGAGCGGGGGGTTAGCGGGAATTCCTACAATGAGCAGTTCTTC. The full variable domain, in which reference TRBV7-9 and TRBJ2-1 provide the parts outside the CDR3, is DTGVSQNPRHKITKRGQNVTFRCDPISEHNRLYWYRQTLGQGPEFLTYFQNEAQLEKSRLLSDRFSAERPKGSFSTLEIQRTEQGDSAMYLCASSGERGVSGNSYNEQFFGPGTRLTVL.

The chain recombines TRBV28 with TRBJ2-1, with 7 bases lining up with TRBD1. J lost 8 bases, V lost 2 bases, and 12 bases had no gene match. This CDR3 has 16 residues. In germline, CDR1 is MDHEN, CDR2 SYDVKM. The CDR3 bases are TGTGCCAGCAGTTTACAGTTTCGGGGACAGCGACATGAGCAGTTCTTC. This sequence encodes CASSLQFRGQRHEQFF.

The chain combines TRBV6-1 with TRBJ1-2; possibly TRBD1 for D (5 bases). The CDR3 covers 13 residues. The V end lost 6 bases, the J end lost 2 bases, and 10 bases lay between the germline ends. Germline V lookup: CDR1 MNHNS, CDR2 SASEGT. CDR3 amino acids: CASSAGWNYGYTF. CDR3 nucleotide sequence: TGTGCCAGCAGCGCAGGGTGGAACTATGGCTACACCTTC.

The chain has TRBV9 and TRBJ2-3; TRBD2 matches 7 bases. CDR1 and CDR2 (germline): SGDLS, YYNGEE. V lost 1 base to trimming and J lost 3 bases; unmatched junction nucleotides: 14. The CDR3 length is 18 residues. CDR3 sequence (DNA): TGTGCCAGCAGCGTATTTTCCTTGGCGGGAGTGGGGACAGATACGCAGTATTTT. Protein sequence: CASSVFSLAGVGTDTQYF.